This T cell receptor (beta chain) came from a study of graft-versus-host responses after intestinal transplantation. Whole-study context: The whole recipient group had anti-thymocyte globulin induction followed by tacrolimus and steroids for approximately three years. General study points: There were GvH clones found in recipient marrow, and some of them appeared first in ileum or blood.

About this clone: Its antigen is not known.

Assay used: immunoSEQ multiplex PCR; TCRdb lists only in-frame clones, some missing. This sample has around 100,000 clones, with approximately 90% found just once. Looked up from germline, CDR1 is MNHNY and CDR2 is SVGAGI (reference sequence). The CDR3 has 16 residues. With V trimmed by 5 bases and J by 0 bases, 8 bases remained unmatched. Material: unstimulated CD4+ T cells sorted from spleen or lymph node cells, obtained before transplant. This receptor was obtained from a human donor who was the organ donor for an intestinal transplant. The V gene is TRBV6-6, the J gene TRBJ2-3; 7 bases are a match to TRBD2. Here the CDR3 reads CASSPGGSGSTDTQYF. The CDR3 DNA follows: TGTGCCAGCAGTCCGGGGGGTAGCGGCAGCACAGATACGCAGTATTTT.